This T cell receptor beta chain was profiled in a study of T cell responses to AZD1222 COVID-19 vaccine. Notes on the study in general: Baseline serology detected seropositivity in only five or six AZD1222 recipients. The repertoires were collected only after the peak T cell response.

Researchers grouped second doses given at about 4 or about 12 weeks into one pool. As concerns this clone: Its cognate antigen is unknown.

The repertoire was sequenced with immunoSEQ multiplex PCR; TCRdb's copy has only in-frame clones and lacks some. The repertoire holds some 86,000 clones, with approximately 91% as singletons. V lost 3 bases and J lost 3, with 8 bases in between. CDR3 length: 13 residues. CDR1 SGHTA and CDR2 FQGNSA come from the germline V gene. The receptor was derived from an adult who received the AZD1222 COVID-19 vaccine. This chain uses TRBV7-2 with TRBJ1-1; D gene unclear. The sequencing here drew on peripheral blood, taken 28 days after the second AZD1222 dose. In DNA, the CDR3 is TGTGCCAGCAGCTTTGAGGATTACACTGAAGCTTTCTTT. This sequence encodes CASSFEDYTEAFF.